The rows below give T cell receptor beta chains drawn from one sample of a study of glioma-infiltrating T cells. TCRdb re-analysed the multiplex PCR reads in MiXCR, keeping a single row per CDR3 protein. Of about 380,000 distinct CDR3 sequences detected, roughly two fifths appear once; the ten largest clones hold 12%. Material for sequencing was glioma tissue, nonneoplastic brain tissue, or PBMCs (not recorded which). All receptors derive from a human donor with low-grade glioma or glioblastoma, undergoing nonglioma brain surgery, or in good health (not recorded which). CDR3s leave out the opening cysteine and the closing phenylalanine or tryptophan.

J gene,V gene,CDR3 protein
TRBJ2-6,TRBV27,ASSPVILGANVLT
TRBJ2-5,TRBV29-1,SVAGTERETQY
TRBJ2-1,TRBV5-4,ASSSMDGSSYNEQF
TRBJ2-1,TRBV2,GSSGRLIGTEQF
TRBJ1-5,TRBV24-1,ATRTEYSNQPQH
TRBJ1-1,TRBV28,ASSLTVQNTEAF
TRBJ2-7,TRBV7-2,ASSLHTGGSSYEQY
TRBJ2-1,TRBV6-2/TRBV6-3,ASTHRVAEDEQF
TRBJ2-1,TRBV28,ASSLSSGSVHNEQF
TRBJ1-5,TRBV28,ASSLSLTGTRQPQH
TRBJ1-5,TRBV27,ASSFQGLNNQPQH
TRBJ2-7,TRBV6-2/TRBV6-3,ASTASRPGGRSPYEQY